The T cell receptor (beta chain) under discussion was sequenced for a study of early T cells in non-severe SARS-CoV-2 infection. This clonotype was picked up many times. TCRdb used MiXCR to reprocess the 5' RACE reads, holding one entry per CDR3 protein. The table lists some 87,000 distinct CDR3 sequences, 9.5% to 15% of them singletons. The ends were cut back, 6 bases at V and 4 bases at J, with 12 bases in the middle. The length of the CDR3 is 14 residues. Germline lookup yields CDR1 MNHNS and CDR2 SASEGT. The chain has TRBV6-1 and TRBJ2-2; D call uncertain. This sequence originates from an adult who was a healthcare worker with PCR-confirmed SARS-CoV-2 infection or an uninfected control (not recorded which). Sample: whole blood. The chain's CDR3 is CASRALDFTGELFF. CDR3 bases: TGTGCCAGCAGAGCGCTAGATTTCACCGGGGAGCTGTTTTTT.